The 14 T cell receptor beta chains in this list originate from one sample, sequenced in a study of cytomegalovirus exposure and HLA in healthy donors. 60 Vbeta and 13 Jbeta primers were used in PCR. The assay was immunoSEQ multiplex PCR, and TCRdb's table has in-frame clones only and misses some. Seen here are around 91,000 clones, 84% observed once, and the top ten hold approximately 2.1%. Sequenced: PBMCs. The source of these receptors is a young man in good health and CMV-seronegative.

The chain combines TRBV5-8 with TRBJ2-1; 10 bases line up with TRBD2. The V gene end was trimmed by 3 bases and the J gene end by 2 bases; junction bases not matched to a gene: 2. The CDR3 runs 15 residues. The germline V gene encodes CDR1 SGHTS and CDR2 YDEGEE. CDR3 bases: TGTGCCAGCAGCTGGGGACTAGCGACCTACAATGAGCAGTTCTTC. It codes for CASSWGLATYNEQFF.

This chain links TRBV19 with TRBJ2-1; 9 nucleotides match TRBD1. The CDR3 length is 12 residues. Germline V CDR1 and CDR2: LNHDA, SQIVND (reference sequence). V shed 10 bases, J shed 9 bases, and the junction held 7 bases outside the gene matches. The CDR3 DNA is TGTGCCACTAAACAGGGGGCGATTGAGCAGTTCTTC. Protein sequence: CATKQGAIEQFF. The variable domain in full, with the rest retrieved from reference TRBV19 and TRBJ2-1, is DGGITQSPKYLFRKEGQNVTLSCEQNLNHDAMYWYRQDPGQGLRLIYYSQIVNDFQKGDIAEGYSVSREKKESFPLTVTSAQKNPTAFYLCATKQGAIEQFFGPGTRLTVL.

CDR3 in DNA: TGTGCCAGCAGCCACCGACAGGGACCCACTGAAGCTTTCTTT. Its protein product is CASSHRQGPTEAFF. The chain carries TRBV7-6 and TRBJ1-1; 7 bases agree with TRBD1. This CDR3 region has 14 residues. The germline CDR1 and CDR2 sequences are SGHVS and FNYEAQ. The junction had 7 bases not matched to a gene; V was cut back by 5 bases and J by 4 bases. The full variable domain, in which reference TRBV7-6 and TRBJ1-1 provide the parts outside the CDR3, is GAGVSQSPRYKVTKRGQDVALRCDPISGHVSLYWYRQALGQGPEFLTYFNYEAQQDKSGLPNDRFSAERPEGSISTLTIQRTEQRDSAMYRCASSHRQGPTEAFFGQGTRLTVV.

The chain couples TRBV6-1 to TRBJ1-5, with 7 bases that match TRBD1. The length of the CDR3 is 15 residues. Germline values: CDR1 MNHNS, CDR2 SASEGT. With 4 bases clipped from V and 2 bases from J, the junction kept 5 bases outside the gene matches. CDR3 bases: TGTGCCAGCAGTGGAGGAGGACAGGGCAATCAGCCCCAGCATTTT. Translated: CASSGGGQGNQPQHF.

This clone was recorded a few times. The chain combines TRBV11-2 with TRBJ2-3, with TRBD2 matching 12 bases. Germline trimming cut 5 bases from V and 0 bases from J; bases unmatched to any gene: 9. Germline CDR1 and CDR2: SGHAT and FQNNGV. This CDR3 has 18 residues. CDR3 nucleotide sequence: TGTGCCAGCAGCCAGGGACTAGCGGGCCGGACTAGCACAGATACGCAGTATTTT. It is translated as CASSQGLAGRTSTDTQYF.

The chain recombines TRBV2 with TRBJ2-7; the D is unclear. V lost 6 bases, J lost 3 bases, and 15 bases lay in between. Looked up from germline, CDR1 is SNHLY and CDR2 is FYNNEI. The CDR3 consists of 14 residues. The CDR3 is CASSLYGQNYEQYF. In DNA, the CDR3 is TGTGCCAGCAGCTTGTATGGGCAGAACTACGAGCAGTACTTC.

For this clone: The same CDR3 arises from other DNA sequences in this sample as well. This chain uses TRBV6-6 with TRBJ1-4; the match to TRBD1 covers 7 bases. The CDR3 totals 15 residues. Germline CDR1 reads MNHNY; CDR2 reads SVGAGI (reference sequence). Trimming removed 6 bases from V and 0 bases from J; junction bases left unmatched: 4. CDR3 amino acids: CASSPDRATNEKLFF. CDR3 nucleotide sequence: TGTGCCAGCAGCCCCGACAGGGCAACTAATGAAAAACTGTTTTTT.

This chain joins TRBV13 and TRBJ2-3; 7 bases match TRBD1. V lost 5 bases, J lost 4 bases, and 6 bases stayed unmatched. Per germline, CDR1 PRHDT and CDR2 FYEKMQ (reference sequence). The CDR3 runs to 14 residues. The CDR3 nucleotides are TGTGCCAGCAGCGAACAGGGGAGAGCAGATACGCAGTATTTT. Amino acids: CASSEQGRADTQYF.

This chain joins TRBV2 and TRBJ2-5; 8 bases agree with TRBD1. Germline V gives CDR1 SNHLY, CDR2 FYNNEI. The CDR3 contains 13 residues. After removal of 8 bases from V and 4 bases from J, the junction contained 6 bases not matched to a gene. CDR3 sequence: CASPQGAGETQYF. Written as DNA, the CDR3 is TGTGCCAGCCCGCAGGGGGCTGGAGAGACCCAGTACTTC. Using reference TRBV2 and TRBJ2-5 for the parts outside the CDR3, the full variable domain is EPEVTQTPSHQVTQMGQEVILRCVPISNHLYFYWYRQILGQKVEFLVSFYNNEISEKSEIFDDQFSVERPDGSNFTLKIRSTKLEDSAMYFCASPQGAGETQYFGPGTRLLVL.

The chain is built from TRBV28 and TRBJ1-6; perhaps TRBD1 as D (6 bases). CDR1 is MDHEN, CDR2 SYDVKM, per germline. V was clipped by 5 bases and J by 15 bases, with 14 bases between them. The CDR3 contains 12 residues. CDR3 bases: TGTGCCAGCAGTACCAGGGGCCTCCACCTCCACTTT. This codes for CASSTRGLHLHF.

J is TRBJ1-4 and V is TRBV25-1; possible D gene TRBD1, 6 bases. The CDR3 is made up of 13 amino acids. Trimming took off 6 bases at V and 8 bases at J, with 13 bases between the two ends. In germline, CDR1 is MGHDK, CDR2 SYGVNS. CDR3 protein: CASRPQGNEKLFF. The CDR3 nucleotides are TGTGCCAGCAGACCCCAGGGGAACGAAAAACTGTTTTTT.

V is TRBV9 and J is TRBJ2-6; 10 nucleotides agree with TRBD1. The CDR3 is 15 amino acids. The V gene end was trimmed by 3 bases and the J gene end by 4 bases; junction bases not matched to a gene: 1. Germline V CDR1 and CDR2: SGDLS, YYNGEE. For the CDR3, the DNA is TGTGCCAGCAGCGGACAGGGGGCCGGGGCCAACGTCCTGACTTTC. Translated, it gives CASSGQGAGANVLTF. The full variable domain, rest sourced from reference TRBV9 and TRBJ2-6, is DSGVTQTPKHLITATGQRVTLRCSPRSGDLSVYWYQQSLDQGLQFLIQYYNGEERAKGNILERFSAQQFPDLHSELNLSSLELGDSALYFCASSGQGAGANVLTFGAGSRLTVL.

The CDR3 is CASGSDRWNYGYTF. The DNA of the CDR3 is TGTGCTAGTGGTAGCGACAGGTGGAACTATGGCTACACCTTC. The chain employs TRBV12-5 and TRBJ1-2; possible D gene TRBD1, 6 bases. Germline V gives CDR1 LGHNT, CDR2 FRNRAP. Trimming left V 5 bases short and J 2 bases short, with 12 bases between. This CDR3 has 14 amino acids.

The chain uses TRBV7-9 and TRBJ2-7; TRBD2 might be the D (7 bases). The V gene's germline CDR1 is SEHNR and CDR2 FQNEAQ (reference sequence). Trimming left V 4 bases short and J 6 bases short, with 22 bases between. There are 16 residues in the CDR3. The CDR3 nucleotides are TGTGCCAGCAGCTCAGGGTTTAAGGGGGGGCGGCTCGAGCAGTACTTC. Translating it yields CASSSGFKGGRLEQYF.